A selection of T cell receptor beta chains follows, all from one sample in a study of blood T cell repertoires in COVID-19. The assay was immunoSEQ multiplex PCR, and TCRdb's table has in-frame clones only and misses some. The table has approximately 210,000 clones, approximately 84% seen once. Sequenced input: peripheral blood. The receptors come from a man in his forties with active or convalescent COVID-19. Each CDR3 is given with its conserved first and last residue. A D gene is named only where the DNA matches it firmly. Clone size is given for some rows only: seen once, a few or many times, or a class if the clone is expanded.

v_gene	j_gene	abundance	d_gene	CDR3aa	CDR3nt
TRBV7-9	TRBJ1-2	-	-	CASSPAGLYGYTF	TGTGCCAGCAGCCCGGCCGGACTTTATGGCTACACCTTC
TRBV5-6	TRBJ2-7	-	-	CASSRDYEQYF	TGTGCCAGCAGTCGGGACTACGAGCAGTACTTC
TRBV5-4	TRBJ2-5	-	TRBD1	CASSVGTAQETQYF	TGTGCCAGCAGCGTCGGGACAGCCCAAGAGACCCAGTACTTC
TRBV7-9	TRBJ1-3	-	-	CASSFQGAGNTIYF	TGTGCCAGCAGCTTCCAGGGTGCAGGAAACACCATATATTTT
TRBV7-2	TRBJ1-6	-	-	CASSLYGPPNSPLHF	TGTGCCAGCAGCCTATATGGGCCCCCTAATTCACCCCTCCACTTT
TRBV20-1	TRBJ1-2	-	-	CSASLEGGYTF	TGCAGTGCTAGCTTGGAGGGTGGCTACACCTTC
TRBV27	TRBJ1-6	-	-	CASRPTGANSPLHF	TGTGCCAGCAGACCCACGGGAGCTAATTCACCCCTCCACTTT
TRBV11-2	TRBJ2-2	-	TRBD1	CASSSQTGSGELFF	TGTGCCAGCAGCTCACAGACAGGGTCCGGGGAGCTGTTTTTT
TRBV29-1	TRBJ1-1	-	-	CSVNPLIHNTEAFF	TGCAGCGTTAACCCACTCATTCATAACACTGAAGCTTTCTTT
TRBV19	TRBJ2-7	-	-	CASSFGSGPSYEQYF	TGTGCCAGTAGCTTTGGTTCAGGTCCTTCCTACGAGCAGTACTTC
TRBV5-5	TRBJ2-7	-	-	CASSLTVPYEQYF	TGTGCCAGCAGCTTGACAGTACCCTACGAGCAGTACTTC
TRBV11-2	TRBJ1-3	-	-	CASSGGGNTIYF	TGTGCCAGCAGCGGCGGTGGAAACACCATATATTTT
TRBV9	TRBJ2-3	-	-	CASSVVSDTQYF	TGTGCCAGCAGCGTAGTCTCAGATACGCAGTATTTT
TRBV4-2	TRBJ2-7	-	-	CASSQIRPGMNEQYF	TGTGCCAGCAGCCAAATCCGGCCGGGGATGAACGAGCAGTACTTC
TRBV3-1/TRBV3-2	TRBJ2-7	-	TRBD2	CASSPRTSGRKYEQYF	TGTGCCAGCAGTCCACGGACTAGCGGGAGGAAATACGAGCAGTACTTC
TRBV5-4	TRBJ1-1	-	-	CATYRRNTEAFF	TGTGCCACGTATCGCAGGAACACTGAAGCTTTCTTT
TRBV30	TRBJ1-6	-	-	CAWRRGQGNSPLHF	TGTGCCTGGAGGCGGGGGCAGGGAAATTCACCCCTCCACTTT
TRBV9	TRBJ2-2	-	TRBD1	CASSVVSTGFHTGELFF	TGTGCCAGCAGCGTAGTGTCGACAGGGTTTCACACCGGGGAGCTGTTTTTT
TRBV6-6	TRBJ1-1	-	-	CASSQPIAGPEAFF	TGTGCCAGCAGTCAACCGATCGCGGGACCTGAAGCTTTCTTT
TRBV7-2	TRBJ2-7	once	TRBD2	CASGERLAGGSSYEQYF	TGTGCCAGCGGCGAGAGGCTAGCGGGGGGATCCTCCTACGAGCAGTACTTC
TRBV11-3	TRBJ2-7	-	TRBD2	CASSSSSGKGYEQYF	TGTGCCAGCAGCTCATCTAGCGGGAAAGGCTACGAGCAGTACTTC
TRBV10-3	TRBJ1-2	-	TRBD1	CAISAQTGLGYGYTF	TGTGCCATCAGTGCACAGACAGGGCTTGGCTATGGCTACACCTTC
TRBV7-9	TRBJ1-4	-	TRBD1	CASRTGTGNEKLFF	TGTGCCAGCAGGACCGGGACAGGGAATGAAAAACTGTTTTTT
TRBV19	TRBJ2-3	-	-	CASNRGGQPRSTDTQYF	TGTGCCAGTAACCGGGGGGGACAGCCAAGGTCCACAGATACGCAGTATTTT
TRBV4-1	TRBJ2-7	once	-	CASSPELAPYEQYF	TGCGCCAGCAGCCCGGAACTAGCCCCCTACGAGCAGTACTTC
TRBV9	TRBJ1-3	-	-	CASSVTDRDSGNTIYF	TGTGCCAGCAGCGTAACAGACAGAGACTCTGGAAACACCATATATTTT
TRBV30	TRBJ2-2	-	TRBD1	CASARQGAGELFF	TGTGCCTCCGCCAGACAGGGGGCCGGGGAGCTGTTTTTT
TRBV18	TRBJ2-6	-	-	CASSSNALKANVLTF	TGTGCCAGCTCAAGCAACGCTCTGAAGGCCAACGTCCTGACTTTC
TRBV11-3	TRBJ2-3	-	TRBD2	CASSYGLAGAEDTQYF	TGTGCCAGCAGCTACGGACTAGCGGGAGCGGAAGATACGCAGTATTTT
TRBV21-1	TRBJ2-7	-	-	CASSLRDRLAYEQYF	TGTGCCAGCTCCCTCCGGGACAGGCTAGCCTACGAGCAGTACTTC
TRBV30	TRBJ2-5	-	TRBD2	CAWSVLAGAGETQYF	TGTGCCTGGAGTGTCCTAGCGGGAGCGGGGGAGACCCAGTACTTC
TRBV6-5	TRBJ1-3	-	-	CASSPGDSSGNTIYF	TGTGCCAGCAGTCCCGGAGACTCCTCTGGAAACACCATATATTTT
TRBV14	TRBJ2-2	-	-	CASSQRRGTANTGELFF	TGTGCCAGCAGCCAAAGAAGGGGCACCGCGAACACCGGGGAGCTGTTTTTT
TRBV5-1	TRBJ2-7	-	-	CASSLGAPYEEQYF	TGCGCCAGCAGCTTGGGGGCCCCTTACGAGGAGCAGTACTTC
TRBV28	TRBJ2-7	-	TRBD1	CASSYRTGGKQQYF	TGTGCCAGCAGTTATCGGACAGGGGGCAAACAGCAGTACTTC
TRBV5-4	TRBJ1-1	-	-	CASSSPIETEAFF	TGTGCCAGCAGCTCCCCCATAGAGACTGAAGCTTTCTTT
TRBV9	TRBJ1-3	-	-	CASSLRGGGAGNTIYF	TGTGCCAGCAGCCTTAGGGGAGGGGGAGCTGGAAACACCATATATTTT
TRBV5-1	TRBJ1-1	-	-	CASIPTSSNTEAFF	TGCGCCAGCATACCGACATCTTCAAACACTGAAGCTTTCTTT
TRBV7-7	TRBJ2-1	-	-	CASSPWDSYNEQFF	TGTGCTAGCAGCCCCTGGGACTCTTACAATGAGCAGTTCTTC
TRBV10-3	TRBJ2-7	-	TRBD1	CAITPGQGSYEQYF	TGTGCCATCACCCCGGGACAGGGGTCCTACGAGCAGTACTTC
TRBV28	TRBJ2-7	-	-	CASSYLGTSLSEQYF	TGTGCCAGCAGTTACCTAGGGACTTCCCTTTCCGAGCAGTACTTC
TRBV2	TRBJ2-3	-	-	CASSPRSSYTDTQYF	TGTGCCAGCAGTCCTAGATCATCCTACACAGATACGCAGTATTTT
TRBV6-1	TRBJ2-1	once	TRBD2	CASSGPSLAGGRYNEQFF	TGTGCCAGCAGTGGGCCTTCTCTAGCGGGAGGGAGATACAATGAGCAGTTCTTC
TRBV3-1/TRBV3-2	TRBJ2-1	-	-	CASSPLSGGISWNEQFF	TGTGCCAGCAGCCCCCTGTCCGGGGGAATATCTTGGAATGAGCAGTTCTTC
TRBV7-7	TRBJ2-7	-	-	CASSLTSSYEQYF	TGTGCTAGCAGCTTAACTAGTTCGTACGAGCAGTACTTC
TRBV11-3	TRBJ2-1	-	TRBD2	CASSGTSGGVLGNEQFF	TGTGCCAGCAGCGGGACTAGCGGGGGGGTTCTTGGGAATGAGCAGTTCTTC
TRBV7-9	TRBJ2-7	-	-	CASQAGAGSYEQYF	TGTGCCAGTCAGGCAGGGGCAGGCTCCTACGAGCAGTACTTC
TRBV19	TRBJ1-5	-	-	CASSIDRGGAYQPQHF	TGTGCCAGTAGTATAGATAGGGGGGGCGCGTATCAGCCCCAGCATTTT
TRBV10-1	TRBJ2-5	-	-	CASSESAGVVETQYF	TGCGCCAGCAGTGAGTCCGCAGGGGTGGTAGAGACCCAGTACTTC
TRBV19	TRBJ1-5	-	-	CASSIWGPYNQPQHF	TGTGCCAGTAGTATATGGGGGCCGTATAATCAGCCCCAGCATTTT
TRBV30	TRBJ1-4	-	-	CAWSIGGLEKLFF	TGTGCCTGGAGTATTGGGGGCTTAGAAAAACTGTTTTTT